Sequencing of this TCR beta chain was carried out in a study of vaccination and CD4 T cells after COVID-19. The Oncomine TCR Beta short-read assay sequenced DNA from cultured CD4+ T cells. TCRdb re-called the PCR reads through MiXCR, storing one row per CDR3 protein. The repertoire holds over 10,000 distinct CDR3 sequences, roughly 30% seen once, with 34% in the top ten. Treatment in this sample: roughly ten-day PBMC culture with coronavirus spike peptide pools or control peptides (ViraFEST assay). The CDR3 extends over 15 amino acids. This clonotype was seen more than once but under ten times. As yet, its antigen is unknown.

V is TRBV12-2 and J is TRBJ1-2; the D call TRBD1 from the table was never checked on the DNA. TRBV12-2 is a known pseudogene. Sample: CD4+ T cells from blood, cultured in vitro, taken before SARS-CoV-2 vaccination. The source of this sequence is a human donor who received a COVID-19 vaccine. CDR3 loop: CASRSSGLTNYGYTF. CDR3 nucleotides: TGTGCAAGTCGCTCCTCGGGGCTCACCAACTATGGCTACACCTTC.